This record covers a single T cell receptor (beta chain). This clone was seen a handful of times. What this receptor recognizes is not known. No quality values exist for individual bases; no much larger clone is one base distant. No treatment had been received by any patient before thyroid surgery. Patient clinical samples collected from about 2012 to 2018 were retrospectively analysed using T-cell receptor beta sequencing. In the germline V gene, CDR1 corresponds to MNHEY and CDR2 to SVGEGT. CDR3 length: 13 amino acids, cysteine to phenylalanine. The sequence is cut down to CDR3 DNA, 39 bases in frame from base 1. V is cut by 9 bases and J by 3 bases, and the space between the germline ends is 15 bases. These data are taken from a study of metastatic and nonmetastatic thyroid tumors (dated by TCRdb to between 2020 and 2021). Broadly, across the study: Repertoires from peripheral blood and from tumor or nodule tissue samples of malignant and benign thyroid patients were compared.

General study outcomes and caveats: In both blood and tumor samples, malignant tumors were reported to have significantly higher TCR beta diversity than benign nodules.

Libraries were constructed by PCR. Sequencing was performed on an Illumina HiSeq 4000. High-throughput sequencing was used to profile the CDR3 region of the TCR beta-chain in every patient. As for the original processing: The researchers built a classifier to tell apart papillary thyroid cancer patients with distant metastasis, based on CDR3 differences among clinicopathological groups. Repertoire diversity was assessed with the Shannon index, and tumor-blood repertoire similarity with the Morisita-Horn index. The public reads were quality trimmed at Q25 with fastp and then assembled into clones with MiXCR by TCRdb, keeping productive beta chains. The authors' filters were not applied to this entry. The sample profile shows approximately 12,000 clones; around 29% of them were found once. Of the sample, about 12% is held by the ten largest clones.

Input material: tumor tissue. This sequence originates from a female donor with papillary thyroid cancer or a benign thyroid nodule (not recorded which). Some clones in this sample may be carry-over from other donors' samples. The sequence links TRBV6-2 or TRBV6-3 to TRBJ2-7; TRBD2 is a possible D gene, resting on 7 matching bases. The CDR3 region reads CASGRGSNYEQYF. The nucleotide sequence is TGTGCCAGTGGGAGGGGGAGTAACTACGAGCAGTACTTC.